This TCR beta chain was sequenced for a study of T-cell reconstitution after alpha-beta-depleted transplantation in children. Study-wide results and caveats: About two months after transplant, alpha-beta T cells reportedly came from several hundred expanded graft clones.

It was with unique molecular identifiers that the TCRbeta library was prepared. TCRdb re-called the PCR reads with MiXCR, one entry per CDR3 protein. The sample gives about a million distinct CDR3 sequences, about 29% of which show up once; more than 25% is in the top ten. V was shortened by 2 bases and J by 0 bases, with 12 bases between the two germline ends. The CDR3 totals 16 residues. Germline CDR1 and CDR2: SGHRS and YFSETQ. With respect to this clonotype: Its specificity is unknown.

The sequence was obtained from a boy younger than two who had a stem cell transplant for SCID, so the T cells may come from the graft donor. V is TRBV5-1 and J is TRBJ1-3; TRBD1 is a possible D gene (5 bases). Sequenced material: PBMCs, mostly from graft donor cells, taken 360 days after TCRalphabeta/CD19-depleted stem cell transplant. The CDR3 sequence: CASSFERGASGNTIYF. CDR3 sequence (DNA): TGCGCCAGCAGCTTTGAAAGGGGTGCCTCTGGAAACACCATATATTTT.